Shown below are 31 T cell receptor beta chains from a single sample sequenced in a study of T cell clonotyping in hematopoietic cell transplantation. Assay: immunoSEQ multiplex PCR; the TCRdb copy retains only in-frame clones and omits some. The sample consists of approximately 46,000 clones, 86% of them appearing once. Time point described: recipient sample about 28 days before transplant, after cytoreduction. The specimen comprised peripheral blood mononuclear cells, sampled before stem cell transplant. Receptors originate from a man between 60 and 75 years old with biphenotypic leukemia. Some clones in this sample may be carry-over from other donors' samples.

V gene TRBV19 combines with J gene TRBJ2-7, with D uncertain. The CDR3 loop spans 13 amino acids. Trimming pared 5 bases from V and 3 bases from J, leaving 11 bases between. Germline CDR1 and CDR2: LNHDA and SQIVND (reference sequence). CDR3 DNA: TGTGCCAGTAGTCTGCCGTTGGGCTACGAGCAGTACTTC. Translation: CASSLPLGYEQYF.

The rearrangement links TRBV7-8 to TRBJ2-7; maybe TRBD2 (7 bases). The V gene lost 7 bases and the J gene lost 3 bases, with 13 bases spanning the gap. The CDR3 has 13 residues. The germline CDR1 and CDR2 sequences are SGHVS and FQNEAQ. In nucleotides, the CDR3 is TGTGCCAGCATCTCGGGGGGCGACTACGAGCAGTACTTC. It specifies CASISGGDYEQYF.

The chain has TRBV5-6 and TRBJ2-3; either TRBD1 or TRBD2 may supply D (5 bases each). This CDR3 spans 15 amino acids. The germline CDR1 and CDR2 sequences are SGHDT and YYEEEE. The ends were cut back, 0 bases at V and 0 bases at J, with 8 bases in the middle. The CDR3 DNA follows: TGTGCCAGCAGCTTGGTGGGGGACAGCACAGATACGCAGTATTTT. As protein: CASSLVGDSTDTQYF. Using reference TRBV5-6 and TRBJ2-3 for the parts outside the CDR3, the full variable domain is DAGVTQSPTHLIKTRGQQVTLRCSPKSGHDTVSWYQQALGQGPQFIFQYYEEEERQRGNFPDRFSGHQFPNYSSELNVNALLLGDSALYLCASSLVGDSTDTQYFGPGTRLTVL.

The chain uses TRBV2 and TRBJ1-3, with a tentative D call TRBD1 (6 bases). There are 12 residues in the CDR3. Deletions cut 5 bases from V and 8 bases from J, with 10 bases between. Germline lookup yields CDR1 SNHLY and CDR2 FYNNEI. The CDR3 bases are TGTGCCAGCAGTCAGGGGAGGGACACCATATATTTT. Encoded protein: CASSQGRDTIYF.

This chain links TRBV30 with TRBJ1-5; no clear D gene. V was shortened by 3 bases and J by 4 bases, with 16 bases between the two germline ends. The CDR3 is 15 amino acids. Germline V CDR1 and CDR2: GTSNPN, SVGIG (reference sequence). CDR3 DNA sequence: TGTGCCTGGAGCCGCGGGCAGTCGGGAAATCAGCCCCAGCATTTT. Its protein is CAWSRGQSGNQPQHF. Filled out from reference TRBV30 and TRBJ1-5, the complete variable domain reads SQTIHQWPATLVQPVGSPLSLECTVEGTSNPNLYWYRQAAGRGLQLLFYSVGIGQISSEVPQNLSASRPQDRQFILSSKKLLLSDSGFYLCAWSRGQSGNQPQHFGDGTRLSIL.

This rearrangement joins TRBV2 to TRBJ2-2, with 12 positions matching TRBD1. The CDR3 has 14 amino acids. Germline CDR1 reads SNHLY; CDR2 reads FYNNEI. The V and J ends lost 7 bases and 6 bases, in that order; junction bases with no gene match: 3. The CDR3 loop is CASKGQGASGELFF. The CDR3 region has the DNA TGTGCCAGCAAGGGACAGGGGGCATCCGGGGAGCTGTTTTTT.

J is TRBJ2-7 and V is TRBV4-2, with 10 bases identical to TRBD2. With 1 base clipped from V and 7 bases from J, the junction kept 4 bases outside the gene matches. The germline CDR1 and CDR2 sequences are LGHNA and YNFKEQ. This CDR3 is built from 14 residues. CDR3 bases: TGTGCCAGCAGCCAAGGAGCGGGAGGGGGGGAGCAGTACTTC. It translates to CASSQGAGGGEQYF.

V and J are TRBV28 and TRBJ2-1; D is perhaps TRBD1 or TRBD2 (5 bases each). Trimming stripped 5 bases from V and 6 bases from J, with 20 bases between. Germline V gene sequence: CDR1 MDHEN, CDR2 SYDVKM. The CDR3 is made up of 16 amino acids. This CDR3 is CASSPSSRDGGNEQFF. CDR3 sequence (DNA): TGTGCCAGCAGTCCAAGCTCTCGGGACGGAGGCAATGAGCAGTTCTTC.

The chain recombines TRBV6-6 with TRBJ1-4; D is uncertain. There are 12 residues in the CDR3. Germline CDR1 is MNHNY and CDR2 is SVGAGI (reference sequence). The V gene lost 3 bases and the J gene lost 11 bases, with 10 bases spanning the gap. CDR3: CASSYSREKLFF. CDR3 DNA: TGTGCCAGCAGTTATTCGAGGGAGAAACTGTTTTTT.

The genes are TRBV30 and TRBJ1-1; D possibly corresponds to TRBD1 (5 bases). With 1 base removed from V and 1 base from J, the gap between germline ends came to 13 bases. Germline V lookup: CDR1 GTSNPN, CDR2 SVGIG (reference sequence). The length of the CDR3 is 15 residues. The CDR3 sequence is CAWSGTHTSNTEAFF. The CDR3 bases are TGTGCCTGGAGTGGGACACACACTTCGAACACTGAAGCTTTCTTT.

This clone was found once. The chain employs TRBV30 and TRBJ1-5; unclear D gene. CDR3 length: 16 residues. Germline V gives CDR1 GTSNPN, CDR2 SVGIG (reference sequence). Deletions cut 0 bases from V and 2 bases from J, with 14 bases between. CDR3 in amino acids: CAWSVPGIPGNQPQHF. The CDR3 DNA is TGTGCCTGGAGTGTTCCGGGGATTCCTGGCAATCAGCCCCAGCATTTT.

The DNA for the CDR3 is TGTGCCAGCAGCGTCCTGTTGTCGACCGGGGAGCTGTTTTTT. Translated: CASSVLLSTGELFF. The rearrangement joins TRBV9 to TRBJ2-2; D is undetermined. Trimming took off 2 bases at V and 5 bases at J, with 10 bases between the two ends. Looked up from germline, CDR1 is SGDLS and CDR2 is YYNGEE. The CDR3 consists of 14 residues.

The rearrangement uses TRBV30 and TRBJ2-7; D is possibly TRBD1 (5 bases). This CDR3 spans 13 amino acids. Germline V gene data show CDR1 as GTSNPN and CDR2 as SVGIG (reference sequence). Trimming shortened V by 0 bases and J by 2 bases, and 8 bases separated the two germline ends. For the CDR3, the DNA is TGTGCCTGGAGTGTACAGGCGGCCTACGAGCAGTACTTC. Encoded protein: CAWSVQAAYEQYF.

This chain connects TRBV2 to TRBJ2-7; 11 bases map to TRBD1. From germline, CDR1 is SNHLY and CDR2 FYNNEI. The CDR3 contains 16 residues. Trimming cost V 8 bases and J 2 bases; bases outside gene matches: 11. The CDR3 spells CASVILPGQGAYEQYF. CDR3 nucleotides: TGTGCCAGCGTAATTCTTCCGGGACAGGGGGCCTACGAGCAGTACTTC.

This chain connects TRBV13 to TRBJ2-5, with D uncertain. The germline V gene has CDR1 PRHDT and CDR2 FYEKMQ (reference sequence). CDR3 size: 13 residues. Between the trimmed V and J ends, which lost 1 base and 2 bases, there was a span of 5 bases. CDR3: CASSLDSQETQYF. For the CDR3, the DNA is TGTGCCAGCAGCTTAGACAGTCAAGAGACCCAGTACTTC.

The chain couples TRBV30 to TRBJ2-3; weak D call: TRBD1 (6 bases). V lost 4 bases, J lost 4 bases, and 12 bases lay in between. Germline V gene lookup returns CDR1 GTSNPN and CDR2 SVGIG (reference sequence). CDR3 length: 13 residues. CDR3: CAWIVGGADTQYF. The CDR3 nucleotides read TGTGCCTGGATAGTTGGGGGCGCAGATACGCAGTATTTT.

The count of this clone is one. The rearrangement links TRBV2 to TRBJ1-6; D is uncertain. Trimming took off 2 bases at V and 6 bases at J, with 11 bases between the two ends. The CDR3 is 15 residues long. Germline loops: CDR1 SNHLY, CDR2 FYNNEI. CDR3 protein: CASSELRTSNSPLHF. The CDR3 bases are TGTGCCAGCAGTGAATTAAGGACCTCTAATTCACCCCTCCACTTT.

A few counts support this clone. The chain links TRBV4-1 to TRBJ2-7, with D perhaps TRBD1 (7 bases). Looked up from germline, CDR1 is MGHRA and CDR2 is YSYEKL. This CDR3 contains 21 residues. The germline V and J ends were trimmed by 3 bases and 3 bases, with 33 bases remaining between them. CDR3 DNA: TGCGCCAGCAGCCAGGAGTTAAAGGGACAGTTGCGCAACCGGGAGTACTACGAGCAGTACTTC. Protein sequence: CASSQELKGQLRNREYYEQYF.

DNA for the CDR3: TGTGCCAGCAGTAGAACACCTTATGGCTACACCTTC. It specifies CASSRTPYGYTF. V is TRBV6-5 and J is TRBJ1-2; D gene ambiguous. This CDR3 comprises 12 residues. The germline V gene has CDR1 MNHEY and CDR2 SVGAGI. Trimming pared 5 bases from V and 5 bases from J, leaving 9 bases between.

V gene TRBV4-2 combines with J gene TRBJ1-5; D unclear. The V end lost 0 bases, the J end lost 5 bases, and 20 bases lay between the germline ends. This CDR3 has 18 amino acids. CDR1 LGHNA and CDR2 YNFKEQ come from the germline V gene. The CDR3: CASSQELSRVTGDQPQHF. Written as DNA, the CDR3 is TGTGCCAGCAGCCAAGAGCTTTCGAGGGTTACGGGCGATCAGCCCCAGCATTTT.

CDR3 bases: TGTGCCAGCGGTGGGGGGGCCGAAGCTTTCTTT. Translation: CASGGGAEAFF. The rearrangement uses TRBV10-3 and TRBJ1-1; tentatively, D is TRBD1 (6 bases). Germline CDR1 reads ENHRY; CDR2 reads SYGVKD. Deletions cut 10 bases from V and 8 bases from J, with 14 bases between. This CDR3 is 11 amino acids long.

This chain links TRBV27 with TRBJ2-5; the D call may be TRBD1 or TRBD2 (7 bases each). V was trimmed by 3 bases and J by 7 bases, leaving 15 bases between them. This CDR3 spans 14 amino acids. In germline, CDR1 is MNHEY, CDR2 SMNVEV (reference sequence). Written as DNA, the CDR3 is TGTGCCAGCAGTTTGGGTGACAGGGAGGGGACCCAGTACTTC. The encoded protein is CASSLGDREGTQYF.

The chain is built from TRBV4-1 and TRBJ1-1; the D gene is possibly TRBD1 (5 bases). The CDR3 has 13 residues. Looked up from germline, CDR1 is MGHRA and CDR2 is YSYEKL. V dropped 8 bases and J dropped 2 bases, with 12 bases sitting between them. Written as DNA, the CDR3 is TGCGCCAGCGGGGCAAGGGCTAACACTGAAGCTTTCTTT. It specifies CASGARANTEAFF.

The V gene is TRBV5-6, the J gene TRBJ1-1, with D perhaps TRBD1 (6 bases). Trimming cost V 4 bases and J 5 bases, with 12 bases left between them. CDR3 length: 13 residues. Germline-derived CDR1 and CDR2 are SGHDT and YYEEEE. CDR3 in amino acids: CASSATGLTEAFF. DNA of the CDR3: TGTGCCAGCAGCGCAACAGGGTTGACTGAAGCTTTCTTT.

The CDR3 nucleotides are TGTGCCAGTAGTATCGGACCGAACACTGAAGCTTTCTTT. As protein: CASSIGPNTEAFF. The chain joins TRBV19 to TRBJ1-1; no reliable D call. CDR3 length equals 13 residues. Trimming stripped 3 bases from V and 1 base from J, with 6 bases between. The germline CDR1 and CDR2 sequences are LNHDA and SQIVND (reference sequence).

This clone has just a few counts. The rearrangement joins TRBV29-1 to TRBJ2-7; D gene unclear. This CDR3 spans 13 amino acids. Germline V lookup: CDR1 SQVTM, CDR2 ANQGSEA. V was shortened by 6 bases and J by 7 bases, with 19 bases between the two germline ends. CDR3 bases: TGCAGCGTCTTACCGGTGACGATGGGGGAGCAGTACTTC. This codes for CSVLPVTMGEQYF.

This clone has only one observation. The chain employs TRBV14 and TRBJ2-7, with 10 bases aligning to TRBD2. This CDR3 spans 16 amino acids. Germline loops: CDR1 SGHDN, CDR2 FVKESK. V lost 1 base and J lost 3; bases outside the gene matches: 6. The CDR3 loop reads CASSQVNSGRIYEQYF. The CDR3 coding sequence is TGTGCCAGCAGCCAAGTCAATAGCGGGAGGATCTACGAGCAGTACTTC.

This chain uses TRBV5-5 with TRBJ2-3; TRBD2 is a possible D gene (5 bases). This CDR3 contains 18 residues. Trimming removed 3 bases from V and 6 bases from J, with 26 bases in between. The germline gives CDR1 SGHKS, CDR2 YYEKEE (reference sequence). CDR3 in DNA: TGTGCCAGCAGCTCTTCGCCCGTCGGGATTCCGACGATGGATACGCAGTATTTT. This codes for CASSSSPVGIPTMDTQYF.

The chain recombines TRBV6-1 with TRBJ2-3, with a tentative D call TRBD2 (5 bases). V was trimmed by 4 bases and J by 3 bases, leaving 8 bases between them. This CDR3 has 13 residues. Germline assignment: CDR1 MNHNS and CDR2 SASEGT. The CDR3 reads CASSATRTDTQYF. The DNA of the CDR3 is TGTGCCAGCAGTGCCACTAGAACAGATACGCAGTATTTT.

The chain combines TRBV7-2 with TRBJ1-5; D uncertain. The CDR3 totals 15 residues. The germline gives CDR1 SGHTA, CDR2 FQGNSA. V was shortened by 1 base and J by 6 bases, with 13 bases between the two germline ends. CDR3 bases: TGTGCCAGCAGCTTAGATTCGTCGGGGTTTCAGCCCCAGCATTTT. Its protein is CASSLDSSGFQPQHF.

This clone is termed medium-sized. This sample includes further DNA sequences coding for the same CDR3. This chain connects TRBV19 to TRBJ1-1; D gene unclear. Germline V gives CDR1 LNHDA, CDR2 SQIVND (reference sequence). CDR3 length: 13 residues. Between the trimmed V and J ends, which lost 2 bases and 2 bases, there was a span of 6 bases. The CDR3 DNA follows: TGTGCCAGTAGTATAAGCGTTAACACTGAAGCTTTCTTT. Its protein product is CASSISVNTEAFF.